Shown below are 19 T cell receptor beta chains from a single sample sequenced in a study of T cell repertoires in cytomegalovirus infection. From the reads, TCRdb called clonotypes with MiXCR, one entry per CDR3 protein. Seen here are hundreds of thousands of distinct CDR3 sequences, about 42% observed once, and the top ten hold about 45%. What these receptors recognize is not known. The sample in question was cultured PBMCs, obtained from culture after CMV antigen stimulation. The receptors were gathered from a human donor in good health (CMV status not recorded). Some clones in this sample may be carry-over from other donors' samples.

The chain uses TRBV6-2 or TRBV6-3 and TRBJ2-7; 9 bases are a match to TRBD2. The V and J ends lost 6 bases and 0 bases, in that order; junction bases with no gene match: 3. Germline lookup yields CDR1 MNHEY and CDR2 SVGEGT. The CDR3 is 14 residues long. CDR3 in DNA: TGTGCCAGCAGAAATAGCGGGAGCTCCTACGAGCAGTACTTC. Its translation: CASRNSGSSYEQYF.

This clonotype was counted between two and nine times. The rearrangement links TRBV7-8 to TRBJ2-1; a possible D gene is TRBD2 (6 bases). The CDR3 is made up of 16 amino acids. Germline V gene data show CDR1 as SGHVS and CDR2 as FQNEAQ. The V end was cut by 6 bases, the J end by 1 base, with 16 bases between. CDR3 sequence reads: CASSWRRADSYNEQFF. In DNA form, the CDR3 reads TGTGCCAGCAGTTGGAGGAGGGCCGATTCCTACAATGAGCAGTTCTTC.

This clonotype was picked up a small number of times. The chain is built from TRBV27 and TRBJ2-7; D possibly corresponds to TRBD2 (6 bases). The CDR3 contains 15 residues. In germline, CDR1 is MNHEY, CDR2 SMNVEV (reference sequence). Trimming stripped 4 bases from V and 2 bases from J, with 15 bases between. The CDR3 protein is CASSWGTGGAYEQYF. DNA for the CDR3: TGTGCCAGCAGTTGGGGTACGGGCGGGGCCTACGAGCAGTACTTC.

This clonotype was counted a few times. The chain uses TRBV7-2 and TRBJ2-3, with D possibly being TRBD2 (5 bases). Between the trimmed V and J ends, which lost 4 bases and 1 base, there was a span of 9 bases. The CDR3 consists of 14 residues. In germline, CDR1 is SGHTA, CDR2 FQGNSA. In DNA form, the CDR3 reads TGTGCCAGCAGCTATGCGGGCGGCACAGATACGCAGTATTTT. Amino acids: CASSYAGGTDTQYF.

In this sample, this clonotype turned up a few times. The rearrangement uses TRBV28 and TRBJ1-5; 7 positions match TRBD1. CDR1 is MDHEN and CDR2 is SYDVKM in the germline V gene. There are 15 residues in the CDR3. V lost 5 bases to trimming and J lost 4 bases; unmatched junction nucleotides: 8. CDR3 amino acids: CASSDDRVRNQPQHF. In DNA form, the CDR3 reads TGTGCCAGCAGTGATGACAGGGTCCGAAATCAGCCCCAGCATTTT.

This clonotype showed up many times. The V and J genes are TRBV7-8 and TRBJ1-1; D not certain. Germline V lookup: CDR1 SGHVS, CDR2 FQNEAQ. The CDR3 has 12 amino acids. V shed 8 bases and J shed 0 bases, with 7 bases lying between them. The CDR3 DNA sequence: TGTGCCAGCGAAGACATGAACACTGAAGCTTTCTTT. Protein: CASEDMNTEAFF.

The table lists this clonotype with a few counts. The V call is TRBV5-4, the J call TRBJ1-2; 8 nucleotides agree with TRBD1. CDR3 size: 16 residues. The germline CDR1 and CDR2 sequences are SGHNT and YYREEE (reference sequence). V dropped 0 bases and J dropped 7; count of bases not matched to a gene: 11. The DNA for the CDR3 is TGTGCCAGCAGCTTGGGAGGTTGGCAGGGGGCATTTGGCTACACCTTC. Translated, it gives CASSLGGWQGAFGYTF.

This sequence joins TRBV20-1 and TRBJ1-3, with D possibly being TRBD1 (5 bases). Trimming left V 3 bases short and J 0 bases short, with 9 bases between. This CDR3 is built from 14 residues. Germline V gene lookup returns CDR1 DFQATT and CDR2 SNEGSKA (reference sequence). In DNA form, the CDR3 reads TGCAGTGCTAGGAGGGGAGGCTCTGGAAACACCATATATTTT. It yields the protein CSARRGGSGNTIYF.

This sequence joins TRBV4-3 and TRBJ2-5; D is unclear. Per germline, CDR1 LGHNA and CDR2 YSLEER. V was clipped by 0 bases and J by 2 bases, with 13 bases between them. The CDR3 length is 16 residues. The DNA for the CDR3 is TGCGCCAGCAGCCAAGATTGGGTCCGCCCACAAGAGACCCAGTACTTC. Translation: CASSQDWVRPQETQYF.

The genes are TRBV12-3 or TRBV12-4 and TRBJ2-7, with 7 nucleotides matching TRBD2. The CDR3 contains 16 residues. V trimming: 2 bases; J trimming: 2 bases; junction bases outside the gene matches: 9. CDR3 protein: CASSLRSVGGAYEQYF. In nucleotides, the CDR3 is TGTGCCAGCAGTTTACGGTCGGTGGGGGGGGCCTACGAGCAGTACTTC.

The CDR3 spells CATSTGPPSSYNSPLHF. CDR3 sequence (DNA): TGTGCCACCAGCACAGGACCGCCGAGCTCCTATAATTCACCCCTCCACTTT. The chain is built from TRBV15 and TRBJ1-6; D uncertain. Germline CDR1 is LNHNV and CDR2 is YYDKDF (reference sequence). This CDR3 contains 17 residues. Trimming shortened V by 4 bases and J by 0 bases, and 13 bases separated the two germline ends. Supplemented by reference TRBV15 and TRBJ1-6, the full variable domain reads DAMVIQNPRYQVTQFGKPVTLSCSQTLNHNVMYWYQQKSSQAPKLLFHYYDKDFNNEADTPDNFQSRRPNTSFCFLDIRSPGLGDTAMYLCATSTGPPSSYNSPLHFGNGTRLTVT.

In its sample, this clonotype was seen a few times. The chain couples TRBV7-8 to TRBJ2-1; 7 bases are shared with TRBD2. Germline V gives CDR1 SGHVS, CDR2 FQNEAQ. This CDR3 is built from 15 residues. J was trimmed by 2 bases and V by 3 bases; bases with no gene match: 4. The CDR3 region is CASSLWTRTYNEQFF. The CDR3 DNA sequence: TGTGCCAGCAGCTTGTGGACTAGAACCTACAATGAGCAGTTCTTC.

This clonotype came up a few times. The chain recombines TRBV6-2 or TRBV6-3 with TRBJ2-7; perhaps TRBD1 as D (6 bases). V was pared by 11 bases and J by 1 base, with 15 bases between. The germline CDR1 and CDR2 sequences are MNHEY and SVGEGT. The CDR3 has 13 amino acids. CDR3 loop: CALGGKASYEQYF. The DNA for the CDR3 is TGTGCCCTTGGGGGCAAGGCGTCCTACGAGCAGTACTTC.

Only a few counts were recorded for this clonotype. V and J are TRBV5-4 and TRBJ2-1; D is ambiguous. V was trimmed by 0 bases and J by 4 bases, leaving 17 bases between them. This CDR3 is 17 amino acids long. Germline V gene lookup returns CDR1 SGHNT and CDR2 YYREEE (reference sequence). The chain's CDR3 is CASSLVFGFFDYNEQFF. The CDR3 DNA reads TGTGCCAGCAGCTTGGTCTTTGGCTTCTTCGATTACAATGAGCAGTTCTTC.

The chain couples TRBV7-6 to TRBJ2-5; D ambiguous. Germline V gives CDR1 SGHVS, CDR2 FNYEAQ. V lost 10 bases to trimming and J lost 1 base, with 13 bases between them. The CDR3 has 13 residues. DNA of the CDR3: TGTGCCACGACGTCCGCCGGCCAAGAGACCCAGTACTTC. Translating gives CATTSAGQETQYF.

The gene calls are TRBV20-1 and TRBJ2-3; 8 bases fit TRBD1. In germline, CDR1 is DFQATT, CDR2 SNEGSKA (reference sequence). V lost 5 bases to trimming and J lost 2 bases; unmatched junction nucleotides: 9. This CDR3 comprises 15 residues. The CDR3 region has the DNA TGCAGTGCTGCCGGGACAGGAGAGCCCACAGATACGCAGTATTTT. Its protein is CSAAGTGEPTDTQYF.

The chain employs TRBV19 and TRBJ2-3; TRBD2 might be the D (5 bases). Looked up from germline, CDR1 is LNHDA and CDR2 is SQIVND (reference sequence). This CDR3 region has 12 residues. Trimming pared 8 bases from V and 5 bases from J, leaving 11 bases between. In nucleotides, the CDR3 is TGTGCCAGTTGTCGGGCGGGAGATACGCAGTATTTT. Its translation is CASCRAGDTQYF.

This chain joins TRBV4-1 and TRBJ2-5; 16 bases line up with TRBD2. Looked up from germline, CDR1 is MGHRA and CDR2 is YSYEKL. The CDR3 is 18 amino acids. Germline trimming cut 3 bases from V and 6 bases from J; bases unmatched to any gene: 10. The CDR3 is CASSQGLAGGKDRQTQYF. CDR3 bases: TGCGCCAGCAGCCAGGGACTAGCGGGGGGGAAGGACCGTCAGACCCAGTACTTC.

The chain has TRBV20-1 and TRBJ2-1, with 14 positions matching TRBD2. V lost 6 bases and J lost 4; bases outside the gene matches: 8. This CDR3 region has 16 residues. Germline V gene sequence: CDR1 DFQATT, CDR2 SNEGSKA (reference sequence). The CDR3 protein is CSAWTSGRWGYNEQFF. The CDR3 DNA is TGCAGTGCGTGGACTAGCGGGAGGTGGGGGTACAATGAGCAGTTCTTC.